Sequencing of this TCR beta chain was carried out in a study of blood T cells in healthy people across ages. Study at large: Researchers report that template switching captured about one barcoded beta molecule per two T cells.

V lost 9 bases and J 5 bases, leaving 20 bases between the germline ends. The CDR3 is 16 residues long. Together with a sample-barcoded 5' primer, a J-beta primer mix was included in a second PCR lasting roughly 6 to 12 cycles. One entry per CDR3 protein results from TCRdb running MiXCR on the 5' RACE reads. The repertoire includes just over 800,000 distinct CDR3 sequences, approximately 67% of them detected once, and roughly 25% sits in the top ten. The study drew donors from healthy Caucasian individuals in Russia aged 6 to 90. Peripheral blood was drawn, approximately 9.4 milliliters per donor. Each sample gave at least 6 million isolated PBMCs.

This clonotype was sampled from a man aged 30-40 years in good health. The V call is TRBV12-3 or TRBV12-4, the J call TRBJ1-6; possibly TRBD1 for D (6 bases). Sequencing was carried out using blood. For the CDR3, the DNA is TGTGCCAGGGCACAGGGCACGATTTCAAATAATTCACCCCTCCACTTT. As protein: CARAQGTISNNSPLHF.